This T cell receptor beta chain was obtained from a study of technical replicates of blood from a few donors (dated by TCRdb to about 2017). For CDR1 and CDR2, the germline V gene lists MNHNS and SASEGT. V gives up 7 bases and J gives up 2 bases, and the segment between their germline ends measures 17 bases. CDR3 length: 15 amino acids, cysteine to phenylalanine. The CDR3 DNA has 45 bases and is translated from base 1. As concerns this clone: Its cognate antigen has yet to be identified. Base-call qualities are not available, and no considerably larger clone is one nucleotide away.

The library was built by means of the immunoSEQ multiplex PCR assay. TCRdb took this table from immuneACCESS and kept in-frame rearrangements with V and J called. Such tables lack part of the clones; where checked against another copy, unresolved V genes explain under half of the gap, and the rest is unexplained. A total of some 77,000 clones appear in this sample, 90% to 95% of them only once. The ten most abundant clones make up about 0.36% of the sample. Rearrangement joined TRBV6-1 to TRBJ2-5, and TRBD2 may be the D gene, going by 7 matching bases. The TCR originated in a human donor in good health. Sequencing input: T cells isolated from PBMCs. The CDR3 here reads CASTQWRGGQETQYF. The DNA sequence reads TGTGCCAGCACCCAGTGGAGGGGGGGGCAAGAGACCCAGTACTTC.